A single sample is the source of the 23 T cell receptor beta chains below, sequenced in a study of T cells in Graves' hyperthyroidism and ophthalmopathy. Amplification yielded TCR beta CDR3 regions, with RNA transcripts as the source. HTBI primers were the set used in a first-round RT-PCR of the TCR CDR3. One entry per CDR3 protein results from TCRdb running MiXCR on the multiplex PCR reads. This table holds 360,000 or so distinct CDR3 sequences, 15% to 20% found once. The specimen was blood. Every receptor here comes from a woman aged 18 to 35 with Graves' hyperthyroidism.

This clonotype has ten or more counts. V gene TRBV6-5 combines with J gene TRBJ1-5, with 7 bases identical to TRBD1. In germline, CDR1 is MNHEY, CDR2 SVGAGI. V shed 8 bases, J shed 5 bases, and the junction held 6 bases outside the gene matches. The CDR3 has 13 amino acids. This CDR3 is CASRQGEYQPQHF. DNA of the CDR3: TGTGCCAGCCGGCAGGGGGAATATCAGCCCCAGCATTTT.

This clonotype was seen many times. V and J are TRBV6-2 or TRBV6-3 and TRBJ1-1; possible D gene TRBD1, 5 bases. V was shortened by 6 bases and J by 4 bases, with 12 bases between the two germline ends. Per germline, CDR1 MNHEY and CDR2 SVGEGT. The CDR3 covers 13 residues. In nucleotides, the CDR3 is TGTGCCAGCAGGGGCCCAAGGGGCACTGAAGCTTTCTTT. This gives the protein CASRGPRGTEAFF.

This sequence joins TRBV6-1 and TRBJ1-1; 9 nucleotides agree with TRBD1. The CDR3 has 13 amino acids. Losses at the gene ends were 3 bases for V and 9 bases for J; bases not matched to a gene: 5. Germline assignment: CDR1 MNHNS and CDR2 SASEGT. Here the CDR3 DNA reads TGTGCCAGCAGTGAGGGACAGGGATTCCAAGCTTTCTTT. This codes for CASSEGQGFQAFF.

The gene calls are TRBV2 and TRBJ2-5; 9 bases map to TRBD2. Germline values: CDR1 SNHLY, CDR2 FYNNEI. The V and J ends lost 2 bases and 2 bases, in that order; junction bases with no gene match: 3. The CDR3 has 15 amino acids. CDR3 sequence (DNA): TGTGCCAGCAGTGAACCAGCGGGAGGACAAGAGACCCAGTACTTC. It specifies CASSEPAGGQETQYF.

This clonotype showed up many times. The chain is built from TRBV11-1 and TRBJ2-5; tentatively, D is TRBD1 or TRBD2 (5 bases each). Germline V gives CDR1 SGHAT, CDR2 FQDESV (reference sequence). With 5 bases removed from V and 1 base from J, the gap between germline ends came to 11 bases. CDR3 length equals 14 residues. CDR3 residues: CASSTPGTQETQYF. Written as DNA, the CDR3 is TGTGCCAGCAGCACCCCCGGGACCCAAGAGACCCAGTACTTC.

This clonotype was picked up many times. V gene TRBV12-3 or TRBV12-4 combines with J gene TRBJ2-2; TRBD1 might be the D (6 bases). The CDR3 spans 13 residues. The CDR3 reads CAAGAEVTGELFF. In nucleotides, the CDR3 is TGTGCTGCAGGGGCTGAGGTCACCGGGGAGCTGTTTTTT.

At least ten counts were recorded for this clonotype. J is TRBJ2-7 and V is TRBV28, with D uncertain. Trimming cost V 4 bases and J 4 bases, with 8 bases left between them. Germline lookup yields CDR1 MDHEN and CDR2 SYDVKM. CDR3 length equals 12 residues. CDR3 coding DNA: TGTGCCAGCAGTTATAGGGATTACGAGCAGTACTTC. It translates to CASSYRDYEQYF.

This clonotype was observed at least ten times. V and J are TRBV2 and TRBJ2-5; TRBD2 matches at 11 bases. The J segment lost 7 bases and the V segment lost 3 bases, leaving 7 bases of the junction unmatched. Germline V CDR1 and CDR2: SNHLY, FYNNEI. The CDR3 runs 15 residues. Here the CDR3 reads CASSDTSGGRGTQYF. CDR3 sequence (DNA): TGTGCCAGCAGTGATACTAGCGGGGGCCGAGGGACCCAGTACTTC.

About this clonotype itself: One end of the junction does not line up with germline, which may come from a read error. The V and J genes are TRBV7-8 and TRBJ2-2; 8 bases line up with TRBD2. This CDR3 has 15 residues. The germline gives CDR1 SGHVS, CDR2 FQNEAQ. The CDR3 DNA is TGTGCCAGCAGCTTGGTCGGGGGGGCCATAGGGGAGCAGTTTTTT. This encodes CASSLVGGAIGEQFF.

In its sample, this clonotype was seen many times. The chain couples TRBV5-1 to TRBJ2-4, with 9 bases that match TRBD2. With V trimmed by 0 bases and J by 4 bases, 2 bases remained unmatched. In germline, CDR1 is SGHRS, CDR2 YFSETQ. There are 15 residues in the CDR3. The CDR3 loop is CASSLASGVKNIQYF. The CDR3 nucleotides are TGCGCCAGCAGCTTGGCTAGCGGGGTAAAAAACATTCAGTACTTC.

This clonotype showed up many times. The chain is built from TRBV30 and TRBJ2-5; 8 bases are a match to TRBD2. This CDR3 is built from 13 residues. From germline, CDR1 is GTSNPN and CDR2 SVGIG (reference sequence). Germline trimming cut 5 bases from V and 4 bases from J; bases unmatched to any gene: 6. For the CDR3, the DNA is TGTGCCTGGGTCGCGGGGGGAGCAGAGACCCAGTACTTC. It codes for CAWVAGGAETQYF.

This clonotype was seen a handful of times. Germline is not matched at one junction end, which may reflect a read error. V usage is TRBV6-1 and J usage is TRBJ2-7; 10 nucleotides agree with TRBD1. This CDR3 spans 15 amino acids. Germline V gives CDR1 MNHNS, CDR2 SASEGT. The CDR3 reads CASSKARQGASEQYF. The CDR3 DNA follows: TGTGCCAGCAGTAAAGCCCGACAGGGGGCTTCCGAGCAGTACTTC.

Comments on this clonotype: This may be a read error, as it is one base from a much larger clone. As DNA, the CDR3 is TGTGCCAGCAGCTTAGTGCCGGGGACCTACGAGCAGTACGTC. Its translation is CASSLVPGTYEQYV. This chain links TRBV7-6 with TRBJ2-7; D may be TRBD2 (5 bases). The germline V gene has CDR1 SGHVS and CDR2 FNYEAQ. The V end was cut by 1 base, the J end by 2 bases, with 9 bases between. The length of the CDR3 is 14 residues.

The chain uses TRBV6-1 and TRBJ2-7; 12 bases are shared with TRBD2. This CDR3 has 18 amino acids. Trimming cost V 2 bases and J 6 bases; bases outside gene matches: 14. Germline lookup yields CDR1 MNHNS and CDR2 SASEGT. The CDR3 nucleotides read TGTGCCAGCAGTGAAAGGCCGACTAGCGGGGGATCTGGGTTCGAGCAGTACTTC. It specifies CASSERPTSGGSGFEQYF.

This clonotype showed up many times. A junction boundary mismatches the germline segment, possibly from a read error. The rearrangement uses TRBV7-7 and TRBJ2-7, with TRBD2 matching over 11 bases. This CDR3 region has 16 residues. In germline, CDR1 is SSHAT, CDR2 FNYEAQ (reference sequence). DNA of the CDR3: TGTGCTAGCAGCTTAGGCATTAGCGGGGGGGCCAACGAGCAGTACTTC. Its translation is CASSLGISGGANEQYF.

This clonotype was recorded many times. The rearrangement links TRBV28 to TRBJ2-5, with 8 positions matching TRBD1. Per germline, CDR1 MDHEN and CDR2 SYDVKM. The CDR3 runs 14 residues. V gave up 4 bases and J gave up 4 bases; unmatched junction bases: 5. In DNA form, the CDR3 reads TGTGCCAGCAGTTCTTCAGGGGGCAGAGAGACCCAGTACTTC. Amino acids: CASSSSGGRETQYF.

This chain joins TRBV6-5 and TRBJ2-5; D may be TRBD1 (6 bases). Trimming removed 2 bases at V and 4 bases at J, with 11 bases between. The germline gives CDR1 MNHEY, CDR2 SVGAGI. The CDR3 has 14 residues. CDR3 DNA: TGTGCCAGCAGTTACGGGGGCCCACGAGAGACCCAGTACTTC. It is translated as CASSYGGPRETQYF.

This clonotype was counted at least ten times. The chain uses TRBV4-1 and TRBJ1-2; tentatively, D is TRBD1 (5 bases). Deletions cut 1 base from V and 4 bases from J, with 10 bases between. CDR3 size: 14 residues. Per the germline V gene, CDR1 is MGHRA and CDR2 is YSYEKL. CDR3 residues: CASSQGTDSYGYTF. DNA of the CDR3: TGCGCCAGCAGCCAAGGAACCGACAGCTATGGCTACACCTTC.

This clonotype came up many times. The chain combines TRBV4-2 with TRBJ1-3; D call uncertain. Germline CDR1 reads LGHNA; CDR2 reads YNFKEQ. V was shortened by 1 base and J by 4 bases, with 8 bases between the two germline ends. CDR3 size: 14 residues. DNA for the CDR3: TGTGCCAGCAGCCAAGCGGGTTTGGGAAACACCATATATTTT. Protein sequence: CASSQAGLGNTIYF.

The table lists this clonotype with a count of one. The rearrangement joins TRBV7-3 to TRBJ2-7, with 8 bases fitting TRBD1. The CDR3 runs to 13 residues. V dropped 4 bases and J dropped 6; count of bases not matched to a gene: 5. Germline V gene lookup returns CDR1 SGHTA and CDR2 FQGTGA. CDR3 DNA sequence: TGTGCCAGCAGCTCGATCCAGGGGGCCGAGCAGTACTTC. As protein: CASSSIQGAEQYF.

This clonotype was found once. This chain connects TRBV6-1 to TRBJ1-2; D is uncertain. Trimming left V 11 bases short and J 1 base short, with 8 bases between. The CDR3 is 11 residues long. Germline V gene lookup returns CDR1 MNHNS and CDR2 SASEGT. The CDR3 nucleotides read TGTGCCGCCGGAAGTAACTATGGCTACACCTTC. Its protein product is CAAGSNYGYTF.

This clonotype appeared many times. The chain joins TRBV6-5 to TRBJ1-1; perhaps TRBD1 as D (5 bases). V lost 4 bases and J lost 4, with 13 bases in between. CDR3 size: 14 residues. Germline V gene data show CDR1 as MNHEY and CDR2 as SVGAGI. CDR3 nucleotides: TGTGCCAGCAGTTTGTTAGGGAGGGGCACTGAAGCTTTCTTT. It specifies CASSLLGRGTEAFF.

Ten or more counts support this clonotype. This sequence joins TRBV2 and TRBJ1-1; the D is unclear. The CDR3 length is 14 residues. The ends were cut back, 8 bases at V and 2 bases at J, with 15 bases in the middle. Germline V CDR1 and CDR2: SNHLY, FYNNEI. As DNA, the CDR3 is TGTGCCAGCCGTTTTTACGAGGAAAACACTGAAGCTTTCTTT. Encoded protein: CASRFYEENTEAFF.